Presented here are 14 T cell receptor beta chains from one specimen sequenced in a study of CD8 T cells in ankylosing spondylitis. Using its own MiXCR run on the 5' RACE reads, TCRdb lists one record per CDR3 protein. There are roughly 230,000 distinct CDR3 sequences in the sample; about 18% occur only once, and around 30% lies in the top ten. The sample was blood, either unsorted or a sorted T cell fraction (not recorded which). Receptors were obtained from a male donor with ankylosing spondylitis or in good health (not recorded which).

This clonotype was seen at least ten times. The chain recombines TRBV4-3 with TRBJ1-1, with no clear D. The CDR3 is made up of 14 amino acids. The V gene lost 1 base and the J gene lost 1 base, with 7 bases spanning the gap. Germline V gene lookup returns CDR1 LGHNA and CDR2 YSLEER. The CDR3 bases are TGCGCCAGCAGCCAAGTGCCACAGAACACTGAAGCTTTCTTT. Translated: CASSQVPQNTEAFF.

The chain combines TRBV6-1 with TRBJ1-5, with D perhaps TRBD1 (5 bases). Germline CDR1 reads MNHNS; CDR2 reads SASEGT. The CDR3 totals 15 residues. The germline V and J ends were trimmed by 0 bases and 1 base, with 7 bases remaining between them. As DNA, the CDR3 is TGTGCCAGCAGTGAAGCGGCAGGGAGCAATCAGCCCCAGCATTTT. Its protein is CASSEAAGSNQPQHF.

This clonotype was counted ten times or more. The chain uses TRBV15 and TRBJ2-1; 9 bases align to TRBD1. Germline V gene data show CDR1 as LNHNV and CDR2 as YYDKDF (reference sequence). The CDR3 covers 17 residues. With V trimmed by 0 bases and J by 4 bases, 7 bases remained unmatched. The CDR3 DNA sequence: TGTGCCACCAGCAGAGATTCCGGGACAGGGAGATACAATGAGCAGTTCTTC. As protein: CATSRDSGTGRYNEQFF.

This clonotype appeared a few times. The CDR3 sequence is CASSGDGLNEQFF. Written as DNA, the CDR3 is TGTGCCAGCAGTGGGGACGGTCTGAATGAGCAGTTCTTC. The rearrangement uses TRBV2 and TRBJ2-1; D possibly matches TRBD1 or TRBD2 (5 bases each). The CDR3 is 13 residues long. Trimming took off 4 bases at V and 7 bases at J, with 11 bases between the two ends. The germline V gene has CDR1 SNHLY and CDR2 FYNNEI.

This clonotype has only a few counts. CDR3 bases: TGCAGCGTTGAGAGAGCGGGGATACAATGGGAGCAGTTCTTC. It translates to CSVERAGIQWEQFF. This chain connects TRBV29-1 to TRBJ2-1, with 7 bases matching TRBD2. Trimming cost V 3 bases and J 10 bases; bases outside gene matches: 12. The CDR3 runs to 14 residues. Germline CDR1 reads SQVTM; CDR2 reads ANQGSEA.

The V gene is TRBV2, the J gene TRBJ1-1, with D unclear. Germline V CDR1 and CDR2: SNHLY, FYNNEI. V was trimmed by 7 bases and J by 5 bases, leaving 14 bases between them. The CDR3 contains 13 residues. For the CDR3, the DNA is TGTGCCAGCAAAATCCCGGACGGAACTGAAGCTTTCTTT. Protein: CASKIPDGTEAFF.

This clonotype was observed a few times. V and J are TRBV28 and TRBJ2-5; D gene ambiguous. Germline loops: CDR1 MDHEN, CDR2 SYDVKM. The germline V and J ends were trimmed by 7 bases and 2 bases, with 8 bases remaining between them. The CDR3 is 12 residues long. DNA of the CDR3: TGTGCCAGCAACCACCCTCAAGAGACCCAGTACTTC. Translated: CASNHPQETQYF.

The rearrangement joins TRBV29-1 to TRBJ1-2; no clear D. This CDR3 is built from 13 residues. V lost 4 bases to trimming and J lost 5 bases, with 14 bases between them. Germline V lookup: CDR1 SQVTM, CDR2 ANQGSEA. The CDR3 coding sequence is TGCAGCGTTGTATCGACGGAACCTTATGGCTACACCTTC. Its protein product is CSVVSTEPYGYTF.

This clonotype was observed many times. The chain recombines TRBV20-1 with TRBJ2-2, with unresolved D. The CDR3 covers 11 residues. Germline V CDR1 and CDR2: DFQATT, SNEGSKA (reference sequence). Trimming stripped 3 bases from V and 5 bases from J, with 4 bases between. CDR3 protein: CSARLTGELFF. The DNA for the CDR3 is TGCAGTGCTAGGCTAACCGGGGAGCTGTTTTTT.

This rearrangement joins TRBV7-2 to TRBJ2-1, with 9 bases aligning to TRBD2. This CDR3 has 16 residues. Germline V gene sequence: CDR1 SGHTA, CDR2 FQGNSA. The J segment lost 0 bases and the V segment lost 5 bases, leaving 5 bases of the junction unmatched. The CDR3 DNA follows: TGTGCCAGCAGCATATATAGCGGGAGCTCCTACAATGAGCAGTTCTTC. It specifies CASSIYSGSSYNEQFF.

The chain joins TRBV29-1 to TRBJ2-1; TRBD2 is a possible D gene (7 bases). The CDR3 sequence is 15 residues long. Germline V gene data show CDR1 as SQVTM and CDR2 as ANQGSEA. This CDR3 is CRAEGGSNWDNEQFF. DNA of the CDR3: TGCAGAGCCGAGGGGGGGTCCAACTGGGACAATGAGCAGTTCTTC.

Ten or more counts support this clonotype. The chain couples TRBV4-1 to TRBJ2-1; D gene uncertain. Germline values: CDR1 MGHRA, CDR2 YSYEKL. The CDR3 runs 14 residues. Trimming removed 1 base from V and 7 bases from J, with 11 bases in between. The CDR3 region has the DNA TGCGCCAGCAGCCAAGGGTGGCTCTCTAATGAGCAGTTCTTC. Its protein is CASSQGWLSNEQFF.

Only a few counts were recorded for this clonotype. This chain connects TRBV5-1 to TRBJ1-1, with 7 bases aligning to TRBD1. This CDR3 has 13 residues. The germline gives CDR1 SGHRS, CDR2 YFSETQ. The ends lost 0 bases at V and 13 bases at J; junction bases unmatched: 9. DNA for the CDR3: TGCGCCAGCAGCTTGGAAGGGACAGATCCCATTTTCTTT. Encoded protein: CASSLEGTDPIFF.

This clonotype was detected only a few times. The rearrangement links TRBV20-1 to TRBJ1-1; D remains ambiguous. This CDR3 is 14 amino acids long. V was clipped by 0 bases and J by 11 bases, with 19 bases between them. Germline values: CDR1 DFQATT, CDR2 SNEGSKA (reference sequence). Written as DNA, the CDR3 is TGCAGTGCTAGAGATCCTGGGATGGAGAGGGTGGCTTTCTTT. Protein product: CSARDPGMERVAFF.